These 19 T cell receptor beta chains came from one sample sequenced in a study of blood T cell repertoires in COVID-19. Sequencing used immunoSEQ multiplex PCR; TCRdb keeps in-frame clones, though not all of them. Of 100,000 to 150,000 clones listed, approximately 89% are singletons. The sample consisted of peripheral blood. The receptors stem from a woman in her 70s with COVID-19, enrolled during active disease.

The chain joins TRBV15 to TRBJ1-5; no firm D call. This CDR3 region has 13 residues. The V and J ends lost 0 bases and 5 bases respectively, with 5 bases between them. Germline V gene data show CDR1 as LNHNV and CDR2 as YYDKDF (reference sequence). CDR3: CATSRDVDQPQHF. The CDR3, as DNA: TGTGCCACCAGCAGAGATGTCGATCAGCCCCAGCATTTT.

The chain combines TRBV28 with TRBJ2-7, with D tentatively TRBD2 (6 bases). The CDR3 is 11 residues long. Trimming cost V 4 bases and J 7 bases, with 8 bases left between them. The germline gives CDR1 MDHEN, CDR2 SYDVKM. This chain's CDR3 is CASSYAGEQYF. DNA of the CDR3: TGTGCCAGCAGTTATGCGGGGGAGCAGTACTTC.

The genes are TRBV18 and TRBJ2-5, with 8 positions matching TRBD2. The CDR3 runs 15 residues. Germline V gene lookup returns CDR1 KGHSH and CDR2 LQKENI. The ends lost 2 bases at V and 3 bases at J; junction bases unmatched: 5. The CDR3 DNA is TGTGCCAGCTCACCAGAGGCGGGGGGCGAAGAGACCCAGTACTTC. Translation gives CASSPEAGGEETQYF.

The chain is built from TRBV5-1 and TRBJ2-1, with 7 bases identical to TRBD2. The CDR3 runs to 16 residues. V shed 0 bases and J 1 base; nucleotides not matched to a gene: 4. Germline V CDR1 and CDR2: SGHRS, YFSETQ. The CDR3 nucleotides read TGCGCCAGCAGCTTGGGTACCGGGAGGTCCTACAATGAGCAGTTCTTC. Its translation: CASSLGTGRSYNEQFF.

The V gene is TRBV5-1, the J gene TRBJ1-1, with D tentatively TRBD1 (5 bases). V was trimmed by 2 bases and J by 0 bases, leaving 11 bases between them. Looked up from germline, CDR1 is SGHRS and CDR2 is YFSETQ. The length of the CDR3 is 15 residues. The CDR3 nucleotides are TGCGCCAGCAGCTTCACTGACAGCCTGAACACTGAAGCTTTCTTT. Residues: CASSFTDSLNTEAFF.

This clone was recorded once. This chain uses TRBV4-2 with TRBJ2-2, with 9 bases lining up with TRBD2. Germline V gene data show CDR1 as LGHNA and CDR2 as YNFKEQ. V dropped 6 bases and J dropped 6; count of bases not matched to a gene: 8. This CDR3 has 15 amino acids. The CDR3 nucleotides are TGTGCCAGCAGGGCGGGACTAGCTGGCGCCGGGGAGCTGTTTTTT. Translated: CASRAGLAGAGELFF.

The chain uses TRBV30 and TRBJ1-5; D gene ambiguous. V dropped 1 base and J dropped 2 bases, with 9 bases sitting between them. Per germline, CDR1 GTSNPN and CDR2 SVGIG (reference sequence). The CDR3 totals 14 residues. CDR3 bases: TGTGCCTGGAGTGGAGAGTTAGGCAATCAGCCCCAGCATTTT. It encodes CAWSGELGNQPQHF.

The genes are TRBV28 and TRBJ1-2; TRBD1 matches 7 bases. Germline trimming cut 6 bases from V and 8 bases from J; bases unmatched to any gene: 12. This CDR3 has 14 residues. Germline values: CDR1 MDHEN, CDR2 SYDVKM. The CDR3 is CASSSGQRSPGYTF. DNA of the CDR3: TGTGCCAGCAGCTCGGGACAGCGATCCCCAGGCTACACCTTC.

The gene calls are TRBV7-3 and TRBJ1-2; 8 bases line up with TRBD1. This CDR3 has 13 residues. Germline assignment: CDR1 SGHTA and CDR2 FQGTGA. V trimming: 5 bases; J trimming: 8 bases; junction bases outside the gene matches: 7. The CDR3 loop is CASSPQGGTGYTF. CDR3 nucleotides: TGTGCCAGCAGCCCACAGGGGGGTACGGGCTACACCTTC.

The chain carries TRBV5-4 and TRBJ1-1, with a possible D match to TRBD1 (5 bases). This CDR3 spans 14 amino acids. Germline V CDR1 and CDR2: SGHNT, YYREEE (reference sequence). V was trimmed by 4 bases and J by 4 bases, leaving 14 bases between them. CDR3: CASSRQYLSTEAFF. The CDR3 DNA follows: TGTGCCAGCAGCAGACAGTATCTGAGCACTGAAGCTTTCTTT.

The chain combines TRBV5-1 with TRBJ2-1, with a weak D call TRBD2 (7 bases). The CDR3 consists of 15 residues. Germline V gene lookup returns CDR1 SGHRS and CDR2 YFSETQ. The V end was cut by 1 base, the J end by 8 bases, with 16 bases between. Here the CDR3 DNA reads TGCGCCAGCAGCTTGTTTCCTCGGGGGGCCGATGAGCAGTTCTTC. This translates into CASSLFPRGADEQFF.

This clone has just a few counts. This chain uses TRBV19 with TRBJ2-3; TRBD2 matches 13 bases. In germline, CDR1 is LNHDA, CDR2 SQIVND (reference sequence). The length of the CDR3 is 15 residues. Losses at the gene ends were 9 bases for V and 2 bases for J; bases not matched to a gene: 5. In DNA, the CDR3 is TGTGCCAGCAGGACTAGCGGGGGACTCACAGATACGCAGTATTTT. It encodes CASRTSGGLTDTQYF.

This clone turned up a few times. The rearrangement joins TRBV5-1 to TRBJ2-1; tentatively, D is TRBD1 (6 bases). CDR1 and CDR2 from the germline V gene are SGHRS and YFSETQ. The CDR3 is made up of 15 amino acids. Trimming stripped 0 bases from V and 3 bases from J, with 10 bases between. CDR3 loop: CASSLEGGSYNEQFF. The CDR3 DNA is TGCGCCAGCAGCTTGGAAGGGGGAAGCTACAATGAGCAGTTCTTC.

V usage is TRBV5-1 and J usage is TRBJ2-3, with 11 bases fitting TRBD2. Per germline, CDR1 SGHRS and CDR2 YFSETQ. V was pared by 2 bases and J by 2 bases, with 1 base of the junction left unmatched. The CDR3 spans 15 residues. CDR3 loop: CASSFSGGATDTQYF. The CDR3 nucleotides are TGCGCCAGCAGCTTTAGCGGGGGGGCCACAGATACGCAGTATTTT.

This chain joins TRBV2 and TRBJ2-3, with TRBD1 matching 11 bases. Per germline, CDR1 SNHLY and CDR2 FYNNEI. Unmatched junction bases numbered 6, after V lost 8 bases and J lost 2 bases. The CDR3 contains 15 residues. The CDR3 here is CASDGQGAATDTQYF. The CDR3 DNA reads TGTGCCAGCGATGGACAGGGGGCTGCCACAGATACGCAGTATTTT.

The chain employs TRBV29-1 and TRBJ2-5; perhaps TRBD2 as D (7 bases). Deletions cut 6 bases from V and 5 bases from J, with 16 bases between. The CDR3 extends over 13 amino acids. CDR1 is SQVTM and CDR2 is ANQGSEA in the germline V gene. DNA of the CDR3: TGCAGCGTGGGGGGGCCCACTGGGGAGACCCAGTACTTC. It encodes CSVGGPTGETQYF.

J is TRBJ2-7 and V is TRBV2, with D perhaps TRBD1 (5 bases). Germline lookup yields CDR1 SNHLY and CDR2 FYNNEI. Trimming cost V 3 bases and J 0 bases, with 12 bases left between them. The CDR3 is 15 residues long. CDR3 coding DNA: TGTGCCAGCAGTGAGGGGCTCGACAGCTCCTACGAGCAGTACTTC. This gives the protein CASSEGLDSSYEQYF.

V is TRBV24-1 and J is TRBJ2-2; 11 bases map to TRBD1. Trimming at V came to 0 bases and at J to 6 bases, leaving 2 bases not matched to a gene. This CDR3 has 16 residues. The germline CDR1 and CDR2 sequences are KGHDR and SFDVKD. CDR3 sequence reads: CATSDLQGQGAGELFF. CDR3 DNA: TGTGCCACCAGTGATTTGCAGGGACAGGGGGCCGGGGAGCTGTTTTTT.

This clone was recorded once. The V and J genes are TRBV9 and TRBJ1-2; D not certain. Trimming took off 0 bases at V and 0 bases at J, with 9 bases between the two ends. In germline, CDR1 is SGDLS, CDR2 YYNGEE. This CDR3 is built from 15 residues. The CDR3 DNA is TGTGCCAGCAGCGTAGGGGGAGGTGCTAACTATGGCTACACCTTC. The encoded protein is CASSVGGGANYGYTF.